Listed below are T cell receptor beta chains from one sample, sequenced in a study of blood T cell repertoires in COVID-19. The method was immunoSEQ multiplex PCR; TCRdb's version includes in-frame clones alone and lacks a portion of them. The sample consists of tens of thousands of clones, about 86% of them appearing once. Sequencing was carried out using peripheral blood. These receptors originate from a man aged 45-65 years with acute or convalescent COVID-19. Both conserved end residues are part of each CDR3. Each record gives: V gene, clone size, D gene, J gene, CDR3 protein, CDR3 DNA. The D gene is left open where the match is weak. The size field is filled for only some rows; it gives once, few, many or a size class.

V: TRBV19; size: few; D: TRBD2; J: TRBJ2-1; CDR3: CASSSGTSGRAEQFF; DNA: TGTGCCAGTAGTTCAGGAACTAGCGGGCGAGCAGAGCAGTTCTTC
V: TRBV7-9; size: -; D: -; J: TRBJ2-3; CDR3: CASSLYLGGFTDTQYF; DNA: TGTGCCAGCAGCCTATACTTAGGGGGTTTCACAGATACGCAGTATTTT
V: TRBV9; size: -; D: TRBD2; J: TRBJ2-1; CDR3: CASSTSGSEQFF; DNA: TGTGCCAGCAGCACAAGCGGGAGTGAGCAGTTCTTC
V: TRBV5-1; size: few; D: -; J: TRBJ2-6; CDR3: CASATGFGANVLTF; DNA: TGCGCCAGCGCCACAGGGTTTGGGGCCAACGTCCTGACTTTC
V: TRBV9; size: few; D: TRBD1; J: TRBJ2-3; CDR3: CASSVELSGGLRDTQYF; DNA: TGTGCCAGCAGCGTAGAATTGTCAGGGGGCTTAAGAGATACGCAGTATTTT
V: TRBV10-1; size: -; D: -; J: TRBJ2-7; CDR3: CASSDSSYEQYF; DNA: TGCGCCAGCAGTGACAGTTCCTACGAGCAGTACTTC
V: TRBV6-5; size: -; D: -; J: TRBJ2-1; CDR3: CATGDRSYNEQFF; DNA: TGTGCCACAGGTGATCGGTCCTACAATGAGCAGTTCTTC
V: TRBV6-5; size: once; D: -; J: TRBJ1-3; CDR3: CASSLRGTGNTIYF; DNA: TGTGCCAGCAGTCTCCGGGGTACAGGAAACACCATATATTTT
V: TRBV5-5; size: -; D: TRBD2; J: TRBJ2-1; CDR3: CASSPPGLAAAVNEQFF; DNA: TGTGCCAGCAGCCCTCCTGGACTAGCGGCCGCTGTGAATGAGCAGTTCTTC
V: TRBV6-2/TRBV6-3; size: -; D: -; J: TRBJ2-2; CDR3: CASSYTWRANTGELFF; DNA: TGTGCCAGCAGTTACACGTGGCGGGCGAACACCGGGGAGCTGTTTTTT
V: TRBV5-8; size: -; D: -; J: TRBJ2-7; CDR3: CASSLAREQYF; DNA: TGTGCCAGCAGCTTAGCACGGGAGCAGTACTTC
V: TRBV4-1; size: once; D: -; J: TRBJ1-5; CDR3: CASSQAGRNQPQHF; DNA: TGCGCCAGCAGCCAAGCAGGCCGCAATCAGCCCCAGCATTTT
V: TRBV10-3; size: -; D: -; J: TRBJ2-5; CDR3: CATNNRDKGQETQYF; DNA: TGTGCCACCAATAACCGGGACAAAGGGCAGGAGACCCAGTACTTC
V: TRBV11-3; size: -; D: -; J: TRBJ2-1; CDR3: CASSLGLASSYNEQFF; DNA: TGTGCCAGCAGCTTGGGGCTAGCGAGCTCCTACAATGAGCAGTTCTTC
V: TRBV28; size: -; D: -; J: TRBJ1-4; CDR3: CASSRTVDRPNEKLFF; DNA: TGTGCCAGCAGCCGAACGGTTGACAGGCCTAATGAAAAACTGTTTTTT
V: TRBV11-3; size: few; D: -; J: TRBJ2-1; CDR3: CASSLRSAGWEQFF; DNA: TGTGCCAGCAGCTTGAGAAGCGCCGGATGGGAGCAGTTCTTC
V: TRBV7-9; size: once; D: -; J: TRBJ1-1; CDR3: CASSETSSMTEAFF; DNA: TGTGCCAGCAGCGAGACATCCAGTATGACTGAAGCTTTCTTT
V: TRBV2; size: -; D: -; J: TRBJ1-5; CDR3: CASSEAGVNQPQHF; DNA: TGTGCCAGCAGTGAAGCAGGGGTCAATCAGCCCCAGCATTTT
V: TRBV18; size: -; D: TRBD1; J: TRBJ1-2; CDR3: CASSPRTGQGYTF; DNA: TGTGCCAGCTCACCCCGGACAGGGCAAGGCTACACCTTC
V: TRBV5-4; size: -; D: TRBD1; J: TRBJ1-2; CDR3: CASSYDRVHGYTF; DNA: TGTGCCAGCAGCTACGACAGGGTCCATGGCTACACCTTC
V: TRBV27; size: -; D: -; J: TRBJ1-1; CDR3: CASSLELQGRTEAFF; DNA: TGTGCCAGCAGTTTGGAATTACAGGGACGCACTGAAGCTTTCTTT
V: TRBV6-9; size: few; D: TRBD1; J: TRBJ1-1; CDR3: CASSYRGQGRTEAFF; DNA: TGTGCCAGCAGTTATAGGGGACAGGGGCGAACTGAAGCTTTCTTT
V: TRBV24-1; size: -; D: TRBD1; J: TRBJ1-4; CDR3: CATSDFGQGLEKLFF; DNA: TGTGCCACCAGTGATTTTGGACAGGGTTTGGAAAAACTGTTTTTT
V: TRBV6-6; size: once; D: -; J: TRBJ1-3; CDR3: CASINQGSGNTIYF; DNA: TGTGCCAGCATAAATCAGGGCTCTGGAAACACCATATATTTT
V: TRBV25-1; size: -; D: TRBD2; J: TRBJ2-7; CDR3: CASSERLRSGSLYEQYF; DNA: TGTGCCAGCAGTGAAAGGCTCCGGAGCGGGAGTCTTTACGAGCAGTACTTC
V: TRBV7-8; size: -; D: -; J: TRBJ2-7; CDR3: CASGGPGALEQYF; DNA: TGTGCCAGTGGCGGGCCGGGTGCGCTCGAGCAGTACTTC
V: TRBV12-3/TRBV12-4; size: -; D: -; J: TRBJ1-6; CDR3: CASTLGPRAPLHF; DNA: TGTGCCAGCACCCTGGGGCCCCGTGCTCCCCTCCACTTT
V: TRBV7-6; size: -; D: TRBD1; J: TRBJ2-1; CDR3: CASSLAWDRGRNEQFF; DNA: TGTGCCAGCAGCTTAGCGTGGGACAGGGGTCGGAATGAGCAGTTCTTC
V: TRBV27; size: -; D: TRBD1; J: TRBJ2-1; CDR3: CASSLSGQGVTYNEQFF; DNA: TGTGCCAGCAGTTTATCCGGACAGGGGGTCACCTACAATGAGCAGTTCTTC
V: TRBV29-1; size: few; D: -; J: TRBJ2-2; CDR3: CSVSSGTGELFF; DNA: TGCAGCGTTTCCTCAGGCACCGGGGAGCTGTTTTTT
V: TRBV4-2; size: -; D: TRBD1; J: TRBJ1-4; CDR3: CASSQDGTGSEKLFF; DNA: TGTGCCAGCAGCCAAGATGGGACAGGGAGTGAAAAACTGTTTTTT